The 9 T cell receptor beta chains given below trace back to one sample, sequenced in a study of T cell responses to AZD1222 COVID-19 vaccine. Profiled with immunoSEQ multiplex PCR; TCRdb holds only in-frame clones, not every one. The table records 250,000 to 300,000 clones, almost 95% of them present only once. This specimen consisted of peripheral blood, obtained 28 days after the second AZD1222 dose. The receptors here all came from an adult who received the AZD1222 COVID-19 vaccine.

The chain employs TRBV4-2 and TRBJ2-3, with D possibly called TRBD1 or TRBD2 (5 bases each). Looked up from germline, CDR1 is LGHNA and CDR2 is YNFKEQ. The length of the CDR3 is 16 residues. V was cut by 2 bases and J by 2 bases, with 14 bases left in between. The CDR3 region has the DNA TGTGCCAGCAGCCAACAGATTTGGGGGTCCACAGATACGCAGTATTTT. The encoded protein is CASSQQIWGSTDTQYF.

The chain has TRBV7-9 and TRBJ1-5; no firm D call. Germline V gives CDR1 SEHNR, CDR2 FQNEAQ (reference sequence). V dropped 1 base and J dropped 1 base, with 8 bases sitting between them. CDR3 length equals 15 residues. CDR3 residues: CASSLGGRSNQPQHF. Written as DNA, the CDR3 is TGTGCCAGCAGCTTAGGTGGGAGAAGCAATCAGCCCCAGCATTTT.

The V gene is TRBV5-1, the J gene TRBJ2-7; D not resolved. The CDR3 has 13 amino acids. The germline V gene has CDR1 SGHRS and CDR2 YFSETQ. The germline V and J ends were trimmed by 2 bases and 7 bases, with 13 bases remaining between them. The DNA of the CDR3 is TGCGCCAGCAGCTTCAACACTCCTTCGGAGCAGTACTTC. This sequence encodes CASSFNTPSEQYF.

V usage is TRBV19 and J usage is TRBJ2-2; D unresolved. Trimming stripped 0 bases from V and 7 bases from J, with 12 bases between. The CDR3 covers 15 residues. Germline V lookup: CDR1 LNHDA, CDR2 SQIVND (reference sequence). This CDR3 reads CASSIDRVSGGELFF. CDR3 nucleotide sequence: TGTGCCAGTAGTATAGATAGGGTGTCCGGCGGGGAGCTGTTTTTT.

This clone showed up just a few times. The chain couples TRBV2 to TRBJ2-7, with TRBD2 matching 8 bases. V dropped 6 bases and J dropped 6; count of bases not matched to a gene: 7. The CDR3 is made up of 13 amino acids. From germline, CDR1 is SNHLY and CDR2 FYNNEI. CDR3 protein: CASRPSGRSEQYF. CDR3 DNA: TGTGCCAGCAGGCCTAGCGGGCGGTCCGAGCAGTACTTC.

Comment on this clone: Other DNA variants within this sample encode the same CDR3. The chain has TRBV20-1 and TRBJ1-1; the D gene is possibly TRBD1 (5 bases). Germline CDR1 and CDR2: DFQATT and SNEGSKA (reference sequence). This CDR3 contains 11 residues. Trimming shortened V by 5 bases and J by 5 bases, and 9 bases separated the two germline ends. Here the CDR3 reads CSAAGRTEAFF. In nucleotides, the CDR3 is TGCAGTGCTGCAGGGAGGACTGAAGCTTTCTTT.

CDR3 protein: CASSLGAAGIGGGYTF. CDR3 sequence (DNA): TGTGCCAGCAGCTTAGGGGCGGCAGGTATTGGAGGTGGCTACACCTTC. V is TRBV7-6 and J is TRBJ1-2, with D unresolved. CDR1 SGHVS and CDR2 FNYEAQ come from the germline V gene. This CDR3 comprises 16 residues. V lost 1 base, J lost 7 bases, and 19 bases lay in between.

This chain links TRBV18 with TRBJ2-5, with TRBD2 matching over 8 bases. The V segment lost 3 bases and the J segment 0 bases; nucleotides outside the gene matches: 6. Germline assignment: CDR1 KGHSH and CDR2 LQKENI. The CDR3 sequence is 16 residues long. The CDR3 region is CASSPSLAGHQETQYF. In nucleotides, the CDR3 is TGTGCCAGCTCACCCAGTCTAGCGGGTCACCAAGAGACCCAGTACTTC.

The rearrangement joins TRBV19 to TRBJ2-7; D is possibly TRBD2 (5 bases). Trimming took off 6 bases at V and 8 bases at J, with 17 bases between the two ends. This CDR3 region has 13 residues. The germline CDR1 and CDR2 sequences are LNHDA and SQIVND (reference sequence). The CDR3 nucleotides are TGTGCCAGTAGCCCCTCCAGCGGATATCAGCAGTACTTC. Translation gives CASSPSSGYQQYF.